This is a list of T cell receptor beta chains from one sample in a study of cytomegalovirus exposure and HLA in healthy donors. The assay was immunoSEQ multiplex PCR, and TCRdb's table has in-frame clones only and misses some. The table lists 160,000 or so clones, around four fifths of them singletons, with about 4% in the top ten. Input material: PBMCs. The source is a man in his fifties in good health and CMV-seropositive. Both conserved end residues are part of each CDR3. D genes are given only for firm matches. Clone sizes are given selectively: once, few, many, or a class where the clone is expanded.

>TRBJ2-7|.|.|TRBV4-2|17
CASSQDPPDSSTYEQYF
TGTGCCAGCAGCCAAGATCCGCCAGACTCCAGCACCTACGAGCAGTACTTC
>TRBJ1-2|.|.|TRBV14|14
CASSQTLANYGYTF
TGTGCCAGCAGCCAAACCTTAGCTAACTATGGCTACACCTTC
>TRBJ1-1|.|.|TRBV28|15
CASSSLGEGNTEAFF
TGTGCCAGCAGTTCCCTGGGGGAGGGGAACACTGAAGCTTTCTTT
>TRBJ1-5|few|.|TRBV7-9|16
CASSPAGAPSIQPQHF
TGTGCCAGCAGCCCCGCAGGGGCCCCATCAATCCAGCCCCAGCATTTT
>TRBJ2-7|.|.|TRBV5-6|15
CASSLVRGASGEQYF
TGTGCCAGCAGCTTGGTTCGGGGGGCAAGTGGGGAGCAGTACTTC
>TRBJ1-1|.|.|TRBV7-9|18
CASSLIVKQGPMNTEAFF
TGTGCCAGCAGCTTAATCGTCAAGCAGGGGCCCATGAACACTGAAGCTTTCTTT
>TRBJ1-3|.|.|TRBV11-2|16
CASTTQTFHAGNTIYF
TGTGCCAGCACCACCCAAACATTCCATGCTGGAAACACCATATATTTT
>TRBJ1-6|few|.|TRBV2|15
CATRGGSSYNSPLHF
TGTGCCACCCGAGGCGGGAGCTCCTATAATTCACCCCTCCACTTT
>TRBJ1-2|few|.|TRBV28|13
CASSSYRVSGYTF
TGTGCCAGCAGTTCCTACAGGGTGTCTGGCTACACCTTC
>TRBJ2-7|.|.|TRBV7-9|14
CASSIGTPPYEQYF
TGTGCCAGCAGCATCGGGACACCCCCCTACGAGCAGTACTTC
>TRBJ2-5|.|TRBD2|TRBV27|11
CASSGGETQYF
TGTGCCAGTTCGGGGGGGGAGACCCAGTACTTC
>TRBJ1-1|few|TRBD1|TRBV2|17
CASSPGTGGIWNTEAFF
TGTGCCAGCAGTCCCGGGACAGGGGGCATTTGGAACACTGAAGCTTTCTTT
>TRBJ2-2|.|.|TRBV5-1|14
CASSWGQNTGELFF
TGCGCCAGCAGCTGGGGGCAGAACACCGGGGAGCTGTTTTTT
>TRBJ2-2|.|TRBD2|TRBV10-3|16
CAISGGGTHWTGELFF
TGTGCCATCAGTGGGGGGGGGACCCACTGGACCGGGGAGCTGTTTTTT
>TRBJ1-3|.|.|TRBV14|14
CASSQGLRGNTIYF
TGTGCCAGCAGCCAAGGCTTGAGAGGAAACACCATATATTTT
>TRBJ1-5|.|.|TRBV28|15
CASRALFAGNQPQHF
TGTGCCAGCAGGGCTTTGTTCGCGGGCAATCAGCCCCAGCATTTT
>TRBJ2-7|.|.|TRBV5-1|14
CASSLDIRNYEQYF
TGCGCCAGCAGCTTGGACATCAGGAACTACGAGCAGTACTTC
>TRBJ2-3|.|TRBD2|TRBV5-1|16
CASSTRLAGGVDTQYF
TGCGCCAGCAGCACTCGACTAGCGGGAGGGGTAGATACGCAGTATTTT
>TRBJ2-7|.|.|TRBV15|14
CATSRGLARDEQYF
TGTGCCACCAGCAGAGGCCTAGCGCGCGACGAGCAGTACTTC
>TRBJ1-2|.|.|TRBV4-1|14
CASSQPGARIGYTF
TGCGCCAGCAGCCAGCCGGGAGCCCGCATAGGCTACACCTTC
>TRBJ2-2|.|.|TRBV6-1|17
CASSEALPQGTTGELFF
TGTGCCAGCAGTGAAGCGCTTCCCCAGGGAACCACCGGGGAGCTGTTTTTT
>TRBJ1-2|.|.|TRBV11-2|14
CASSLDAGNYGYTF
TGTGCCAGCAGCTTAGATGCGGGAAACTATGGCTACACCTTC
>TRBJ2-7|.|TRBD2|TRBV4-1|18
CASSQTGLAGGSSYEQYF
TGCGCCAGCAGCCAAACGGGACTAGCGGGGGGCAGCTCCTACGAGCAGTACTTC
>TRBJ1-1|.|TRBD1|TRBV5-6|14
CASSKGQGDTEAFF
TGTGCCAGCAGCAAGGGACAGGGAGACACTGAAGCTTTCTTT
>TRBJ2-3|.|.|TRBV10-1|17
CASSELGTRGSTDTQYF
TGCGCCAGCAGTGAACTCGGGACAAGGGGCTCCACAGATACGCAGTATTTT
>TRBJ1-1|.|.|TRBV4-1|16
CASSRFMTGKNTEAFF
TGCGCCAGCAGCCGATTCATGACAGGAAAAAACACTGAAGCTTTCTTT
>TRBJ2-3|.|TRBD1|TRBV9|21
CASSVAPLRQGGPTSTDTQYF
TGTGCCAGCAGCGTAGCGCCCCTCCGACAGGGGGGCCCTACTAGCACAGATACGCAGTATTTT
>TRBJ2-1|.|.|TRBV19|13
CASRKPLYNEQFF
TGTGCCAGTAGGAAGCCGCTCTACAATGAGCAGTTCTTC
>TRBJ1-3|.|.|TRBV2|12
CASSEGQVTIYF
TGTGCCAGCAGTGAAGGACAGGTCACCATATATTTT
>TRBJ2-5|.|.|TRBV10-3|13
CAISEYRQETQYF
TGTGCCATCAGTGAATACAGACAAGAGACCCAGTACTTC
>TRBJ1-2|.|TRBD1|TRBV7-3|13
CASSLDREDGYTF
TGTGCCAGCAGCTTAGACAGGGAGGATGGCTACACCTTC
>TRBJ2-5|.|TRBD1|TRBV30|16
CAWSVPQDRGRETQHF
TGTGCCTGGAGTGTACCACAAGACAGGGGGCGCGAGACCCAGCACTTC
>TRBJ2-5|.|.|TRBV5-1|15
CASSFSRAAQETQYF
TGCGCCAGCAGCTTTTCGAGGGCCGCACAAGAGACCCAGTACTTC
>TRBJ1-2|few|TRBD1|TRBV7-2|14
CASSLGTGDYGYTF
TGTGCCAGCAGCTTAGGGACAGGGGACTATGGCTACACCTTC
>TRBJ2-7|.|.|TRBV19|14
CASSYGQGPYEQYF
TGTGCCAGTAGTTACGGCCAGGGGCCCTACGAGCAGTACTTC
>TRBJ1-2|.|TRBD1|TRBV7-9|15
CASSLSRTGVGGYTF
TGTGCCAGCAGCCTATCCAGGACAGGCGTGGGTGGCTACACCTTC
>TRBJ2-4|few|.|TRBV7-2|15
CASSLKGDGLNIQYF
TGTGCCAGCAGCTTAAAGGGGGACGGGCTAAACATTCAGTACTTC
>TRBJ2-3|few|TRBD2|TRBV9|15
CASSVVGTSRDTQYF
TGTGCCAGCAGCGTAGTCGGGACTAGCAGAGATACGCAGTATTTT
>TRBJ2-1|once|.|TRBV30|14
CAWSVLKGGNEQFF
TGTGCCTGGAGTGTACTAAAGGGGGGGAATGAGCAGTTCTTC
>TRBJ1-1|.|.|TRBV5-1|15
CASSSERAVNTEAFF
TGCGCCAGCAGCTCCGAGCGGGCGGTGAACACTGAAGCTTTCTTT
>TRBJ2-2|.|TRBD1|TRBV5-1|15
CASSSDRGLTGELFF
TGCGCCAGCAGCTCGGACAGGGGGCTCACCGGGGAGCTGTTTTTT
>TRBJ2-5|.|.|TRBV4-2|15
CASSQVSGAQETQYF
TGTGCCAGCAGCCAAGTTAGCGGAGCCCAAGAGACCCAGTACTTC
>TRBJ2-1|.|.|TRBV19|14
CASSAQVISNEQFF
TGTGCCAGTAGTGCTCAGGTTATCAGCAATGAGCAGTTCTTC
>TRBJ2-1|.|TRBD1|TRBV11-2|14
CASSLGDRGNEQFF
TGTGCCAGCAGCTTAGGTGACAGGGGGAATGAGCAGTTCTTC
>TRBJ2-3|.|TRBD2|TRBV30|15
CAWSVASGGEDTQYF
TGTGCCTGGAGTGTGGCTAGCGGGGGGGAAGATACGCAGTATTTT
>TRBJ2-1|.|TRBD2|TRBV6-1|13
CASSTSGGGEQFF
TGTGCCAGCAGTACTAGCGGGGGAGGAGAGCAGTTCTTC
>TRBJ1-2|.|TRBD1|TRBV19|18
CASSIYPLDRANGYGYTF
TGTGCCAGTAGTATTTATCCCCTGGACAGGGCGAATGGCTATGGCTACACCTTC
>TRBJ2-5|once|.|TRBV5-6|14
CASSLHLDQETQYF
TGTGCCAGCAGCTTGCATTTAGACCAAGAGACCCAGTACTTC
>TRBJ1-1|.|TRBD1|TRBV6-5|15
CASSYDRVRNTEAFF
TGTGCCAGCAGTTACGACAGGGTAAGGAACACTGAAGCTTTCTTT
>TRBJ2-2|.|.|TRBV7-6|17
CASSLAYRAPNTGELFF
TGTGCCAGCAGCTTAGCATACAGGGCCCCGAACACCGGGGAGCTGTTTTTT
>TRBJ2-3|once|TRBD2|TRBV4-1|17
CASSQLAGGLGTDTQYF
TGCGCCAGCAGCCAACTAGCGGGGGGGCTCGGCACAGATACGCAGTATTTT
>TRBJ2-7|once|TRBD2|TRBV7-8|14
CASSLKGTTYEQYF
TGTGCCAGCAGCTTAAAGGGGACTACCTACGAGCAGTACTTC
>TRBJ2-1|once|.|TRBV5-4|15
CASSLGAASYNEQFF
TGTGCCAGCAGCTTGGGTGCGGCCTCCTACAATGAGCAGTTCTTC
>TRBJ2-1|.|.|TRBV7-2|12
CASSPYYYEQFF
TGTGCCAGCAGTCCTTACTATTATGAGCAGTTCTTC
>TRBJ2-7|.|.|TRBV28|13
CASSRDNTYEQYF
TGTGCCAGCAGTAGGGACAACACCTACGAGCAGTACTTC
>TRBJ1-1|.|.|TRBV28|14
CASSFGGLNTEAFF
TGTGCCAGCAGTTTCGGGGGACTGAACACTGAAGCTTTCTTT
>TRBJ2-1|.|.|TRBV7-9|13
CASSAKTYNEQFF
TGTGCCAGCAGCGCCAAGACATACAATGAGCAGTTCTTC
>TRBJ1-4|.|.|TRBV5-4|15
CASSLDRTHNEKLFF
TGTGCCAGCAGCCTAGACAGAACTCACAATGAAAAACTGTTTTTT
>TRBJ2-1|few|TRBD2|TRBV4-1|16
CASSQDEASGSNEQFF
TGCGCCAGCAGCCAAGATGAGGCTAGCGGGAGTAATGAGCAGTTCTTC
>TRBJ2-5|once|.|TRBV2|16
CASSEGVRGRVETQYF
TGTGCCAGCAGTGAAGGAGTGCGGGGGCGGGTTGAGACCCAGTACTTC